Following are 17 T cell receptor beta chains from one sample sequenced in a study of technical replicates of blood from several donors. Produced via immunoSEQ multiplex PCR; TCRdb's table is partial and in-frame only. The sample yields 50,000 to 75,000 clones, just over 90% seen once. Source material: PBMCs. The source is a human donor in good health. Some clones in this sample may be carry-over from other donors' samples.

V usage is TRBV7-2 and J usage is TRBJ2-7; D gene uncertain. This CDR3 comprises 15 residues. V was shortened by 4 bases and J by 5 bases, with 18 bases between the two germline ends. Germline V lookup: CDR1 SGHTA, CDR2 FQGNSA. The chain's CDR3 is CASSSKTVSGHEQYF. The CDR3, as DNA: TGTGCCAGCAGCTCGAAAACAGTATCCGGCCACGAGCAGTACTTC.

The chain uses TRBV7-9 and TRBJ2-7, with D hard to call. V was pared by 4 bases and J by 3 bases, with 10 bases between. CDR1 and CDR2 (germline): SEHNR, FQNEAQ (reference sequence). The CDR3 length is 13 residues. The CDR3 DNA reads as TGTGCCAGCAGCTCCTACGGTGGCTACGAGCAGTACTTC. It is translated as CASSSYGGYEQYF.

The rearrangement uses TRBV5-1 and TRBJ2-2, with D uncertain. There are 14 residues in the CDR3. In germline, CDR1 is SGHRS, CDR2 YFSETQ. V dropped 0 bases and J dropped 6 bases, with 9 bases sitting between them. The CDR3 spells CASSLAVSAGELFF. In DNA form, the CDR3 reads TGCGCCAGCAGCTTGGCGGTTTCCGCCGGGGAGCTGTTTTTT.

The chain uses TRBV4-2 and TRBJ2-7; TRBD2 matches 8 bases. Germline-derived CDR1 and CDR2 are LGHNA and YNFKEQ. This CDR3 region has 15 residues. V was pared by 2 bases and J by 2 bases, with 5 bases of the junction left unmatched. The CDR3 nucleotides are TGTGCCAGCAGCCAACATAGCGGGGACCCCTACGAGCAGTACTTC. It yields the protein CASSQHSGDPYEQYF.

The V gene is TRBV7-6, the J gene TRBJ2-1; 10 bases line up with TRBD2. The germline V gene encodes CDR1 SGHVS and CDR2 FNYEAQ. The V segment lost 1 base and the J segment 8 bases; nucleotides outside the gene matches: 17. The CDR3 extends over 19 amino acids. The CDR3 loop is CASSLVADWASGGRDEQFF. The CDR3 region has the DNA TGTGCCAGCAGCTTAGTAGCGGACTGGGCTAGCGGGGGAAGGGATGAGCAGTTCTTC.

For the CDR3, the DNA is TGTGCCAGCAGTCCGGAGGGGGGGGCAGGGGAGCAGTACTTC. Encoded protein: CASSPEGGAGEQYF. This sequence joins TRBV27 and TRBJ2-7; D possibly corresponds to TRBD2 (7 bases). The CDR3 is made up of 14 amino acids. From germline, CDR1 is MNHEY and CDR2 SMNVEV (reference sequence). V was clipped by 5 bases and J by 7 bases, with 18 bases between them.

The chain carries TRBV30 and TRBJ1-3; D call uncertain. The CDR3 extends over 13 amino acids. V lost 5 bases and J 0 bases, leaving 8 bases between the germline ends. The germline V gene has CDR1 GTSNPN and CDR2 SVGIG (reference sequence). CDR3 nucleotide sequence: TGTGCCTGGGGGGAGGGCTCTGGAAACACCATATATTTT. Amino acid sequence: CAWGEGSGNTIYF.

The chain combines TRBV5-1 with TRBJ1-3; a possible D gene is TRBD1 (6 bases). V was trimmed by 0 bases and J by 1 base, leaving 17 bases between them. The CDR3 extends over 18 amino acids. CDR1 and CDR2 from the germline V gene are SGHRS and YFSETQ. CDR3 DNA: TGCGCCAGCAGCTTGGGGGGCCGGACAGCTTGGTCTGGAAACACCATATATTTT. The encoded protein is CASSLGGRTAWSGNTIYF.

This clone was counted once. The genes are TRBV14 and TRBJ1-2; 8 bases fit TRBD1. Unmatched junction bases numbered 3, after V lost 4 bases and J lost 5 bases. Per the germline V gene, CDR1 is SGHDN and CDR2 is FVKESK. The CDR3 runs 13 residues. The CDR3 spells CASSLGQGYGYTF. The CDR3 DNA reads TGTGCCAGCAGCCTCGGACAGGGATATGGCTACACCTTC.

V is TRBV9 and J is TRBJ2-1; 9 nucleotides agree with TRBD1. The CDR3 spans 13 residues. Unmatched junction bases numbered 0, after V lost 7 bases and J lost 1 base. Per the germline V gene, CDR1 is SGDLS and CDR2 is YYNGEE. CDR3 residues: CASGTGSYNEQFF. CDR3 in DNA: TGTGCCAGCGGGACAGGGTCCTACAATGAGCAGTTCTTC.

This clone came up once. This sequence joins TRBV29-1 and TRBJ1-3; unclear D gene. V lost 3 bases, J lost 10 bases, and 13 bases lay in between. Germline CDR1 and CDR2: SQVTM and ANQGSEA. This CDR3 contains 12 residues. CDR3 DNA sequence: TGCAGCGTTGATCATGTTGGAGGGACCATATATTTT. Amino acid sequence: CSVDHVGGTIYF.

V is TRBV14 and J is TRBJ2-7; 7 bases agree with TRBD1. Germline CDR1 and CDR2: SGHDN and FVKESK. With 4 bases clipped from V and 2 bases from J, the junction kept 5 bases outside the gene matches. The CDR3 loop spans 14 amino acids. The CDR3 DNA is TGTGCCAGCAGCCGGACAGGCAATACCTACGAGCAGTACTTC. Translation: CASSRTGNTYEQYF.

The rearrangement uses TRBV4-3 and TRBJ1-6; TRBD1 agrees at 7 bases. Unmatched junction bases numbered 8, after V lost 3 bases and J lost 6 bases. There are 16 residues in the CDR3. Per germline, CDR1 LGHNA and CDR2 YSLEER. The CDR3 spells CASSHVPGQPNSPLHF. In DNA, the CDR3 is TGCGCCAGCAGCCATGTCCCGGGACAGCCTAATTCACCCCTCCACTTT.

The CDR3, as DNA: TGTGCCAGCAGCTCAGGGGGAGGTCGGGTGAACACTGAAGCTTTCTTT. It specifies CASSSGGGRVNTEAFF. The rearrangement joins TRBV6-6 to TRBJ1-1; TRBD1 matches at 7 bases. V shed 6 bases, J shed 0 bases, and the junction held 10 bases outside the gene matches. Germline V gene sequence: CDR1 MNHNY, CDR2 SVGAGI (reference sequence). The CDR3 runs 16 residues.

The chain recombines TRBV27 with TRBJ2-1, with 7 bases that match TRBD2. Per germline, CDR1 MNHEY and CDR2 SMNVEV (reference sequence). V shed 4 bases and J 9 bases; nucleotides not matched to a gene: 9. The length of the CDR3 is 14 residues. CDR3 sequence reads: CASSSRTKRGEQFF. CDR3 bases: TGTGCCAGCAGTTCCAGAACAAAGCGGGGTGAGCAGTTCTTC.

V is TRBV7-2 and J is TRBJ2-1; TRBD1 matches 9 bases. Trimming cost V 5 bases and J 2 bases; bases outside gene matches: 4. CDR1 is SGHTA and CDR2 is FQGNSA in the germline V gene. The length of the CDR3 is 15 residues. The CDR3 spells CASSRGTGPYNEQFF. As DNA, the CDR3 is TGTGCCAGCAGCAGAGGGACAGGGCCCTACAATGAGCAGTTCTTC.

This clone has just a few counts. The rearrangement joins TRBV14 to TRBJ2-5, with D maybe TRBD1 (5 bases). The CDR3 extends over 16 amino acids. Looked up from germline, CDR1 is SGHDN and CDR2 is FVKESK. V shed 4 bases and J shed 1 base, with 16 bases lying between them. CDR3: CASSRISLGLQETQYF. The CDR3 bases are TGTGCCAGCAGCCGCATATCTTTGGGGCTCCAAGAGACCCAGTACTTC. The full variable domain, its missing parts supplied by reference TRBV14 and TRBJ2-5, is EAGVTQFPSHSVIEKGQTVTLRCDPISGHDNLYWYRRVMGKEIKFLLHFVKESKQDESGMPNNRFLAERTGGTYSTLKVQPAELEDSGVYFCASSRISLGLQETQYFGPGTRLLVL.